These T cell receptor beta chains were read from a single sample in a study of T-cell reconstitution after alpha-beta-depleted transplantation in children. MiXCR was run by TCRdb on the PCR reads, yielding one entry per CDR3 protein. The data contain a few hundred thousand distinct CDR3 sequences, 10% of them singletons. The specimen was PBMCs, collected before TCRalphabeta/CD19-depleted stem cell transplant. The source of these receptors is a boy in the first two years of life with acute myeloid leukemia, due to receive a stem cell transplant. Each CDR3 is given with its conserved first and last residue. Fields, in order: J gene, V gene, D gene, CDR3 length, clone size, CDR3 protein, CDR3 DNA. A D gene is named only where the DNA matches it firmly. The size entry is marked missing in some rows and otherwise reads once, few, many or a size class.

J: TRBJ2-2
V: TRBV29-1
D: NA
length: 13
size: many
CDR3: CSVGTPNTGELFF
DNA: TGCAGCGTTGGCACGCCGAACACCGGGGAGCTGTTTTTT

J: TRBJ2-1
V: TRBV29-1
D: NA
length: 17
size: many
CDR3: CSVGPERQFSSYNEQFF
DNA: TGCAGCGTTGGTCCCGAGAGACAGTTCAGCTCCTACAATGAGCAGTTCTTC

J: TRBJ2-4
V: TRBV5-1
D: NA
length: 15
size: many
CDR3: CASSFDSGSLEGSNF
DNA: TGCGCCAGCAGCTTCGATTCAGGGAGCCTAGAGGGAAGTAATTTC

J: TRBJ1-2
V: TRBV12-3/TRBV12-4
D: NA
length: 14
size: few
CDR3: CASGSGRLNYGYTF
DNA: TGTGCCAGCGGGTCGGGGCGGCTCAACTATGGCTACACCTTC

J: TRBJ1-2
V: TRBV29-1
D: NA
length: 12
size: few
CDR3: CSYRTGNYGYTF
DNA: TGCAGCTATCGTACAGGGAACTATGGCTACACCTTC

J: TRBJ2-4
V: TRBV7-2
D: NA
length: 17
size: once
CDR3: CASSLRQSILAKNIQYF
DNA: TGTGCCAGCAGCTTAAGGCAGTCTATTCTAGCCAAAAACATTCAGTACTTC

J: TRBJ2-3
V: TRBV7-2
D: NA
length: 14
size: NA
CDR3: CASSLASRTDTQYF
DNA: TGTGCCAGCAGCCTCGCTAGCCGCACAGATACGCAGTATTTT

J: TRBJ2-5
V: TRBV12-3/TRBV12-4
D: TRBD2
length: 13
size: many
CDR3: CASTTLGGETQYF
DNA: TGTGCCAGCACCACCTTGGGGGGGGAGACCCAGTACTTC

J: TRBJ2-3
V: TRBV7-2
D: TRBD2
length: 15
size: few
CDR3: CASSTTGGPGDTQYF
DNA: TGTGCCAGCAGTACTACGGGGGGGCCGGGAGATACGCAGTATTTT

J: TRBJ2-4
V: TRBV7-2
D: TRBD1
length: 16
size: few
CDR3: CASSYGQGAGKNIQYF
DNA: TGTGCCAGCAGCTACGGACAGGGGGCTGGCAAAAACATTCAGTACTTC

J: TRBJ2-2
V: TRBV24-1
D: NA
length: 12
size: many
CDR3: CATSDLGLELFF
DNA: TGTGCCACCAGTGATTTAGGACTGGAGCTGTTTTTT

J: TRBJ1-1
V: TRBV30
D: NA
length: 14
size: many
CDR3: CAWSVLGMNTEAFF
DNA: TGTGCCTGGAGTGTACTGGGTATGAACACTGAAGCTTTCTTT

J: TRBJ2-7
V: TRBV7-8
D: TRBD1
length: 15
size: many
CDR3: CASSLVTGWFYEQYF
DNA: TGTGCCAGCAGCTTAGTGACAGGGTGGTTTTACGAGCAGTACTTC

J: TRBJ2-6
V: TRBV12-3/TRBV12-4
D: TRBD1
length: 17
size: many
CDR3: CASSSTQGSSGANVLTF
DNA: TGTGCCAGCAGCTCCACACAGGGGAGCTCTGGGGCCAACGTCCTGACTTTC

J: TRBJ2-7
V: TRBV28
D: NA
length: 14
size: many
CDR3: CASGDPGLSYEQYF
DNA: TGTGCCAGCGGAGACCCTGGACTGAGCTACGAGCAGTACTTC

J: TRBJ2-7
V: TRBV29-1
D: TRBD1
length: 12
size: many
CDR3: CSVGDRGREQYF
DNA: TGCAGCGTTGGGGACAGGGGGCGCGAGCAGTACTTC

J: TRBJ2-5
V: TRBV29-1
D: TRBD1
length: 15
size: many
CDR3: CSVEVPGQGRETQYF
DNA: TGCAGCGTTGAAGTGCCGGGACAGGGGAGGGAGACCCAGTACTTC

J: TRBJ2-7
V: TRBV7-2
D: NA
length: 18
size: many
CDR3: CASSLAPPLYSGSYEQYF
DNA: TGTGCCAGCAGCTTAGCGCCCCCCCTCTATAGCGGCTCCTACGAGCAGTACTTC

J: TRBJ2-7
V: TRBV6-2/TRBV6-3
D: TRBD2
length: 15
size: NA
CDR3: CASSWGLAGAGEQYF
DNA: TGTGCCAGCAGTTGGGGACTAGCGGGAGCCGGCGAGCAGTACTTC

J: TRBJ1-2
V: TRBV28
D: NA
length: 13
size: many
CDR3: CASSLSGHYGYTF
DNA: TGTGCCAGCAGTTTATCGGGACACTATGGCTACACCTTC

J: TRBJ2-3
V: TRBV2
D: TRBD2
length: 15
size: few
CDR3: CASDLASGGTDTQYF
DNA: TGTGCCAGCGACCTGGCCAGCGGGGGGACAGATACGCAGTATTTT

J: TRBJ2-5
V: TRBV28
D: NA
length: 15
size: many
CDR3: CASSSGPGWRETQYF
DNA: TGTGCCAGCAGTTCAGGTCCAGGGTGGAGAGAGACCCAGTACTTC

J: TRBJ2-3
V: TRBV29-1
D: NA
length: 16
size: many
CDR3: CSVEWGGRGRADTQYF
DNA: TGCAGCGTTGAGTGGGGGGGCAGGGGTCGCGCAGATACGCAGTATTTT

J: TRBJ1-2
V: TRBV10-3
D: TRBD1
length: 15
size: many
CDR3: CAISGQGVVPYGYTF
DNA: TGTGCCATCAGTGGACAGGGTGTCGTTCCGTATGGCTACACCTTC

J: TRBJ1-5
V: TRBV6-5
D: NA
length: 16
size: NA
CDR3: CASSYSKGRGNQPQHF
DNA: TGTGCCAGCAGTTACTCGAAGGGTCGGGGCAATCAGCCCCAGCATTTT

J: TRBJ2-5
V: TRBV11-2
D: TRBD1
length: 15
size: many
CDR3: CASSSPGTGEETQYF
DNA: TGTGCCAGCAGCTCCCCCGGGACAGGGGAAGAGACCCAGTACTTC

J: TRBJ2-5
V: TRBV9
D: NA
length: 15
size: NA
CDR3: CASSVVDTRSGTQYF
DNA: TGTGCCAGCAGCGTAGTCGACACCCGCTCCGGGACCCAGTACTTC

J: TRBJ2-2
V: TRBV7-3
D: NA
length: 14
size: many
CDR3: CASSELENTGELFF
DNA: TGTGCCAGCAGCGAACTGGAGAACACCGGGGAGCTGTTTTTT

J: TRBJ2-7
V: TRBV12-3/TRBV12-4
D: TRBD1
length: 15
size: few
CDR3: CASGNDRDSSYEQYF
DNA: TGTGCCAGCGGCAACGACCGGGACAGCTCCTACGAGCAGTACTTC

J: TRBJ2-3
V: TRBV20-1
D: NA
length: 12
size: NA
CDR3: CSGGLSRDTQYF
DNA: TGCAGCGGGGGACTCTCCCGAGATACGCAGTATTTT

J: TRBJ1-4
V: TRBV7-6
D: TRBD1
length: 14
size: many
CDR3: CASSLLGGSEKLFF
DNA: TGTGCCAGCAGCTTACTAGGGGGCTCTGAAAAACTGTTTTTT

J: TRBJ1-5
V: TRBV6-5
D: NA
length: 15
size: many
CDR3: CASSYSKGRNQPQHF
DNA: TGTGCCAGCAGTTACTCGAAAGGACGGAACCAGCCCCAGCATTTT

J: TRBJ2-7
V: TRBV12-3/TRBV12-4
D: TRBD1
length: 14
size: many
CDR3: CAKLGGWTAVKQYF
DNA: TGTGCCAAACTAGGGGGCTGGACGGCGGTTAAGCAGTACTTC

J: TRBJ1-3
V: TRBV29-1
D: NA
length: 12
size: many
CDR3: CSARTAGNTIYF
DNA: TGCAGTGCTAGAACAGCCGGAAACACCATATATTTT

J: TRBJ1-5
V: TRBV7-2
D: TRBD1
length: 17
size: many
CDR3: CASSLARDRPVHQPQHF
DNA: TGTGCCAGCAGCTTAGCCCGGGACAGGCCGGTCCATCAGCCCCAGCATTTT

J: TRBJ2-1
V: TRBV5-4
D: NA
length: 15
size: many
CDR3: CASSLAGSNRDEQFF
DNA: TGTGCCAGCAGCTTGGCCGGTTCAAACAGGGATGAGCAGTTCTTC

J: TRBJ2-2
V: TRBV6-2/TRBV6-3
D: TRBD1
length: 16
size: many
CDR3: CASSPPGQGNTGELFF
DNA: TGTGCCAGCAGTCCCCCGGGACAGGGGAACACCGGGGAGCTGTTTTTT

J: TRBJ1-2
V: TRBV2
D: NA
length: 13
size: many
CDR3: CASSEQGLYGYTF
DNA: TGTGCCAGCAGTGAACAGGGCCTATATGGCTACACCTTC

J: TRBJ2-4
V: TRBV6-1
D: TRBD2
length: 13
size: many
CDR3: CASTRAGVNIQYF
DNA: TGTGCCAGCACCCGGGCGGGAGTCAACATTCAGTACTTC

J: TRBJ2-1
V: TRBV7-9
D: TRBD2
length: 15
size: many
CDR3: CASSQGLAEANEQFF
DNA: TGTGCCAGCAGCCAAGGACTAGCGGAGGCAAATGAGCAGTTCTTC

J: TRBJ1-6
V: TRBV5-1
D: NA
length: 17
size: many
CDR3: CASSLEGRTGYDSPLHF
DNA: TGCGCCAGCAGCTTGGAAGGGCGAACAGGGTACGATTCACCCCTCCACTTT

J: TRBJ2-2
V: TRBV12-3/TRBV12-4
D: NA
length: 15
size: many
CDR3: CASIPQQGRAGELFF
DNA: TGTGCCAGCATCCCACAACAGGGAAGGGCCGGGGAGCTGTTTTTT

J: TRBJ1-6
V: TRBV7-2
D: NA
length: 13
size: many
CDR3: CASSLDDISPLHF
DNA: TGTGCCAGCAGCTTAGACGACATATCACCCCTCCACTTT

J: TRBJ2-1
V: TRBV5-1
D: NA
length: 15
size: NA
CDR3: CASSLGWTVYNEQFF
DNA: TGCGCCAGCAGCTTGGGCTGGACAGTTTACAATGAGCAGTTCTTC

J: TRBJ2-1
V: TRBV27
D: TRBD1
length: 19
size: many
CDR3: CASSLFLHLTGEAYNEQFF
DNA: TGTGCCAGCAGTTTATTCCTCCATCTGACAGGGGAAGCCTACAATGAGCAGTTCTTC